The 32 T cell receptor beta chains below were found in one sample sequenced in a study of shared clonotypes between healthy human individuals. This table comes from immunoSEQ multiplex PCR, and its TCRdb copy is limited to in-frame clones, with some not included. The table includes about 2 million clones, about 95% detected once. Positive CCR7 selection of CD45RO-negative cells yielded the naive CD8 cells, and terminally differentiated effector memory CD45RA+ cells were excluded. Sequencing was done on a sample of naive CD8+ T cells sorted from blood. These receptors came from a man aged 18-30 years in good health.

The rearrangement uses TRBV28 and TRBJ2-3, with D maybe TRBD1 (5 bases). Trimming took off 3 bases at V and 0 bases at J, with 10 bases between the two ends. CDR3 length equals 15 residues. The germline V gene encodes CDR1 MDHEN and CDR2 SYDVKM. The CDR3 sequence is CASSFEGESTDTQYF. CDR3 in DNA: TGTGCCAGCAGTTTTGAAGGGGAAAGCACAGATACGCAGTATTTT.

Turning to this clone: Its ends do not fully match the called genes, so a read error is possible. CDR3 loop: CASSQDSSLAGGPGNEPIF. Here the CDR3 DNA reads TGCGCCAGCAGCCAAGACTCCTCCCTAGCGGGAGGACCAGGGAATGAGCCCATCTTC. The rearrangement links TRBV4-3 to TRBJ2-1; 11 positions agree with TRBD2. The CDR3 length is 19 residues. Germline V gene sequence: CDR1 LGHNA, CDR2 YSLEER.

This sequence joins TRBV5-6 and TRBJ2-7; possible D gene TRBD2, 7 bases. Trimming took 3 bases from V and 0 from J, leaving 10 bases between them. Germline V gene sequence: CDR1 SGHDT, CDR2 YYEEEE. The CDR3 sequence is 14 residues long. The CDR3 region is CASSWGGFSYEQYF. In DNA, the CDR3 is TGTGCCAGCAGCTGGGGGGGCTTCTCCTACGAGCAGTACTTC.

The rearrangement uses TRBV4-1 and TRBJ2-1; D is perhaps TRBD1 or TRBD2 (5 bases each). CDR3 length: 16 amino acids. The V gene lost 3 bases and the J gene lost 4 bases, with 16 bases spanning the gap. CDR1 is MGHRA and CDR2 is YSYEKL in the germline V gene. DNA for the CDR3: TGCGCCAGCAGCCACACAGGACCGGGACGGTACAATGAGCAGTTCTTC. Translating gives CASSHTGPGRYNEQFF.

This clone was seen a single time. The chain carries TRBV7-8 and TRBJ2-7, with TRBD2 as a possible D gene (5 bases). Germline V gene sequence: CDR1 SGHVS, CDR2 FQNEAQ. The V end lost 3 bases, the J end lost 0 bases, and 9 bases lay between the germline ends. CDR3 length: 14 residues. The CDR3 coding sequence is TGTGCCAGCAGCTTTAGCGAGGGCTCCTACGAGCAGTACTTC. It specifies CASSFSEGSYEQYF.

DNA of the CDR3: TGTGCCAGCAGCCAAGCTTGGGACCCCGATATGACGTTCTTC. Encoded protein: CASSQAWDPDMTFF. This rearrangement joins TRBV5-8 to TRBJ2-1; D may be TRBD1 or TRBD2 (5 bases each). V dropped 4 bases and J dropped 15 bases, with 23 bases sitting between them. The CDR3 length is 14 residues. The germline V gene encodes CDR1 SGHTS and CDR2 YDEGEE.

This sequence joins TRBV28 and TRBJ2-1; TRBD2 matches at 13 bases. The germline gives CDR1 MDHEN, CDR2 SYDVKM. The length of the CDR3 is 17 residues. V was pared by 6 bases and J by 6 bases, with 11 bases of the junction left unmatched. The CDR3 is CASRPNRLAGGLNEQFF. The CDR3 nucleotides read TGTGCCAGCAGGCCCAACCGACTAGCGGGGGGCCTCAATGAGCAGTTCTTC.

The V and J genes are TRBV13 and TRBJ1-6, with unresolved D. The germline CDR1 and CDR2 sequences are PRHDT and FYEKMQ (reference sequence). The CDR3 loop spans 16 amino acids. V lost 4 bases to trimming and J lost 0 bases, with 10 bases between them. In nucleotides, the CDR3 is TGTGCCAGCAGCTCAACAGAGAGCTCCTATAATTCACCCCTCCACTTT. Translated: CASSSTESSYNSPLHF. Full variable domain (remainder filled in from reference TRBV13 and TRBJ1-6): AAGVIQSPRHLIKEKRETATLKCYPIPRHDTVYWYQQGPGQDPQFLISFYEKMQSDKGSIPDRFSAQQFSDYHSELNMSSLELGDSALYFCASSSTESSYNSPLHFGNGTRLTVT.

The V and J genes are TRBV2 and TRBJ2-3; D possibly corresponds to TRBD1 (8 bases). This CDR3 is built from 18 residues. Trimming left V 0 bases short and J 2 bases short, with 18 bases between. CDR1 is SNHLY and CDR2 is FYNNEI in the germline V gene. CDR3: CASSEADQDRDYTDTQYF. The CDR3 region has the DNA TGTGCCAGCAGTGAAGCGGATCAGGACAGGGACTACACAGATACGCAGTATTTT.

The chain combines TRBV9 with TRBJ2-5; D not certain. V lost 3 bases and J lost 5, with 14 bases in between. The CDR3 is 14 residues long. Germline values: CDR1 SGDLS, CDR2 YYNGEE. CDR3 DNA: TGTGCCAGCAGCGCCCTACCGGAAGATGAGACCCAGTACTTC. Translation gives CASSALPEDETQYF.

V and J are TRBV6-5 and TRBJ1-2; D ambiguous. Trimming removed 2 bases from V and 4 bases from J, with 11 bases in between. CDR1 and CDR2 from the germline V gene are MNHEY and SVGAGI. The CDR3 has 14 residues. The CDR3 DNA follows: TGTGCCAGCAGTTACGAGGGCGTTGGCTATGGCTACACCTTC. It specifies CASSYEGVGYGYTF.

This sequence joins TRBV25-1 and TRBJ1-6; a possible D gene is TRBD1 (5 bases). Trimming shortened V by 3 bases and J by 10 bases, and 16 bases separated the two germline ends. Looked up from germline, CDR1 is MGHDK and CDR2 is SYGVNS. The CDR3 loop spans 15 amino acids. The CDR3 DNA follows: TGTGCCAGCAGTGACTCTGGACAACGGGAATCACCCCTCCACTTT. This gives the protein CASSDSGQRESPLHF.

The rearrangement uses TRBV18 and TRBJ2-7; TRBD2 aligns across 10 bases. The CDR3 length is 12 residues. Trimming at V came to 3 bases and at J to 7 bases, leaving 0 bases not matched to a gene. Germline CDR1 KGHSH, CDR2 LQKENI. The CDR3 spells CASSPTSGEQYF. In DNA, the CDR3 is TGTGCCAGCTCACCGACTAGCGGGGAGCAGTACTTC.

The J gene is TRBJ2-1, the V gene TRBV11-2; D is perhaps TRBD1 (5 bases). The V gene lost 5 bases and the J gene lost 6 bases, with 14 bases spanning the gap. The CDR3 spans 14 residues. Germline CDR1 reads SGHAT; CDR2 reads FQNNGV. The CDR3 DNA reads TGTGCCAGCAGCCCCTCAACAGGCGGCAATGAGCAGTTCTTC. Amino acids: CASSPSTGGNEQFF.

The count of this clone is one. The chain recombines TRBV2 with TRBJ1-3; TRBD1 matches 10 bases. Germline CDR1 reads SNHLY; CDR2 reads FYNNEI. The CDR3 is 15 amino acids. Trimming cost V 6 bases and J 3 bases; bases outside gene matches: 5. The CDR3 DNA reads as TGTGCCAGCAGGGACAGGGGGACGGGTGGAAACACCATATATTTT. It codes for CASRDRGTGGNTIYF.

The chain carries TRBV14 and TRBJ2-7, with D perhaps TRBD1 (6 bases). CDR3 length: 15 residues. V gave up 3 bases and J gave up 3 bases, with 15 bases separating them. Germline V gene sequence: CDR1 SGHDN, CDR2 FVKESK. The CDR3 DNA sequence: TGTGCCAGCAGCCATGTACGGGACACGTACTACGAGCAGTACTTC. It codes for CASSHVRDTYYEQYF. Looking up the rest from reference TRBV14 and TRBJ2-7 gives the full variable domain: EAGVTQFPSHSVIEKGQTVTLRCDPISGHDNLYWYRRVMGKEIKFLLHFVKESKQDESGMPNNRFLAERTGGTYSTLKVQPAELEDSGVYFCASSHVRDTYYEQYFGPGTRLTVT.

This clone appeared a single time. The V and J genes are TRBV6-6 and TRBJ1-2; D may be TRBD1 (5 bases). The germline V gene encodes CDR1 MNHNY and CDR2 SVGAGI (reference sequence). Between the trimmed V and J ends, which lost 5 bases and 8 bases, there was a span of 18 bases. The CDR3 has 14 amino acids. The CDR3 DNA sequence: TGTGCCAGCAGTGACTTAGGGGTGATGGAGGGCTACACCTTC. Protein sequence: CASSDLGVMEGYTF.

The chain combines TRBV30 with TRBJ1-1; TRBD1 matches 7 bases. This CDR3 is 15 amino acids long. The trim removed 5 bases at V and 1 base at J, leaving 10 bases unmatched. The germline V gene has CDR1 GTSNPN and CDR2 SVGIG (reference sequence). This chain's CDR3 is CAWARVTGSNTEAFF. The CDR3 DNA follows: TGTGCCTGGGCGCGTGTGACAGGGTCGAACACTGAAGCTTTCTTT.

This clone was seen just once. The same CDR3 arises from other DNA sequences in this sample as well. The rearrangement uses TRBV2 and TRBJ2-6, with D perhaps matching TRBD1 (5 bases). The CDR3 consists of 15 residues. V lost 2 bases, J lost 0 bases, and 5 bases lay in between. Germline lookup yields CDR1 SNHLY and CDR2 FYNNEI. The CDR3 reads CASSERGSGANVLTF. The CDR3 region has the DNA TGTGCCAGCAGTGAAAGGGGCTCTGGGGCCAACGTCCTGACTTTC.

This chain joins TRBV5-4 and TRBJ2-7, with TRBD2 as a possible D gene (6 bases). CDR1 is SGHNT, CDR2 YYREEE, per germline (reference sequence). The germline V and J ends were trimmed by 5 bases and 2 bases, with 17 bases remaining between them. CDR3 size: 15 residues. The CDR3 loop is CASSYERAPTYEQYF. The CDR3 DNA is TGTGCCAGCAGTTACGAGCGGGCTCCAACCTACGAGCAGTACTTC.

The CDR3 protein is CASSSYGTDYGYTF. CDR3 sequence (DNA): TGTGCCAGCAGTTCCTACGGGACAGACTATGGCTACACCTTC. The rearrangement links TRBV6-5 to TRBJ1-2; TRBD1 aligns across 7 bases. V trimming: 4 bases; J trimming: 3 bases; junction bases outside the gene matches: 5. The CDR3 is 14 amino acids. The V gene's germline CDR1 is MNHEY and CDR2 SVGAGI.

This chain connects TRBV28 to TRBJ2-1; TRBD2 is a possible D gene (5 bases). V gave up 2 bases and J gave up 9 bases, with 11 bases separating them. The CDR3 extends over 13 amino acids. Germline loops: CDR1 MDHEN, CDR2 SYDVKM. The CDR3 region has the DNA TGTGCCAGCAGTTTACGGACTCTCGCTGAGCAGTTCTTC. Residues: CASSLRTLAEQFF.

The chain carries TRBV19 and TRBJ1-2, with a tentative D call TRBD1 (5 bases). This CDR3 region has 15 residues. Germline V gives CDR1 LNHDA, CDR2 SQIVND (reference sequence). Deletions cut 5 bases from V and 2 bases from J, with 15 bases between. The CDR3 DNA follows: TGTGCCAGTAGTTTCCGGGACTTCCTAAACTATGGCTACACCTTC. Residues: CASSFRDFLNYGYTF.

The chain couples TRBV27 to TRBJ2-1; no clear D. Trimming stripped 5 bases from V and 4 bases from J, with 12 bases between. Germline CDR1 is MNHEY and CDR2 is SMNVEV (reference sequence). This CDR3 has 14 amino acids. The CDR3 reads CASSVRDLYNEQFF. Written as DNA, the CDR3 is TGTGCCAGCAGTGTCCGAGACCTATACAATGAGCAGTTCTTC.

This chain links TRBV5-1 with TRBJ2-1, with TRBD1 identical over 8 bases. The length of the CDR3 is 15 residues. Trimming at V came to 0 bases and at J to 5 bases, leaving 4 bases not matched to a gene. Per the germline V gene, CDR1 is SGHRS and CDR2 is YFSETQ. The CDR3 loop is CASSLVGQVNNEQFF. Written as DNA, the CDR3 is TGCGCCAGCAGCTTGGTGGGACAGGTAAACAATGAGCAGTTCTTC.

V and J are TRBV9 and TRBJ2-7; perhaps TRBD2 as D (6 bases). In germline, CDR1 is SGDLS, CDR2 YYNGEE. The CDR3 sequence is 13 residues long. V lost 0 bases and J lost 7, with 11 bases in between. The CDR3 DNA reads TGTGCCAGCAGCGTAGGAGAAGGGAGGGAGCAGTACTTC. Amino acid sequence: CASSVGEGREQYF.

The genes are TRBV6-5 and TRBJ1-1; D gene ambiguous. Germline V gives CDR1 MNHEY, CDR2 SVGAGI. CDR3 length: 15 amino acids. V was pared by 0 bases and J by 3 bases, with 11 bases between. The CDR3 DNA sequence: TGTGCCAGCAGTTACTCGGGCACAAGTTACACTGAAGCTTTCTTT. Its translation: CASSYSGTSYTEAFF.

The table lists this clone with a count of one. The chain joins TRBV5-6 to TRBJ2-1, with 11 nucleotides matching TRBD2. J lost 6 bases, V lost 4 bases, and 12 bases had no gene match. The CDR3 consists of 17 residues. Germline loops: CDR1 SGHDT, CDR2 YYEEEE. The chain's CDR3 is CASSQGAAGLAANEQFF. CDR3 nucleotide sequence: TGTGCCAGCAGCCAGGGGGCCGCGGGACTAGCGGCCAATGAGCAGTTCTTC.

The rearrangement links TRBV5-5 to TRBJ2-1; D unresolved. Germline assignment: CDR1 SGHKS and CDR2 YYEKEE (reference sequence). V lost 3 bases and J 7 bases, leaving 8 bases between the germline ends. This CDR3 is built from 12 residues. In DNA, the CDR3 is TGTGCCAGCAGCTCCGGTTGGAATGAGCAGTTCTTC. Its translation: CASSSGWNEQFF.

The chain joins TRBV5-4 to TRBJ2-3; 10 positions agree with TRBD2. The trim removed 3 bases at V and 4 bases at J, leaving 5 bases unmatched. The CDR3 is 15 amino acids. From germline, CDR1 is SGHNT and CDR2 YYREEE (reference sequence). The CDR3 DNA follows: TGTGCCAGCAGCTATAGCGGGGGGCCCCCAGATACGCAGTATTTT. This translates into CASSYSGGPPDTQYF.

The gene calls are TRBV19 and TRBJ1-1; perhaps TRBD1 as D (6 bases). This CDR3 has 14 amino acids. The germline CDR1 and CDR2 sequences are LNHDA and SQIVND (reference sequence). V lost 3 bases and J 0 bases, leaving 8 bases between the germline ends. For the CDR3, the DNA is TGTGCCAGTAGTATGGACAGCATGAACACTGAAGCTTTCTTT. Translation: CASSMDSMNTEAFF.

CDR3 amino acids: CASSLLQGEGATEAFF. The CDR3 nucleotides read TGTGCCAGCAGTTTATTGCAGGGGGAAGGCGCGACTGAAGCTTTCTTT. This chain links TRBV27 with TRBJ1-1; 7 nucleotides line up with TRBD1. Germline V gives CDR1 MNHEY, CDR2 SMNVEV (reference sequence). The CDR3 contains 16 residues. The V gene end was trimmed by 1 base and the J gene end by 5 bases; junction bases not matched to a gene: 10.